The rows below give T cell receptor beta chains drawn from one sample of a study of early T cells in non-severe SARS-CoV-2 infection. TCRdb fed the 5' RACE reads into MiXCR, producing one record per CDR3 protein. The sample holds about 60,000 distinct CDR3 sequences, roughly an eighth seen once. Sequencing input: whole blood. The origin of the receptors is an adult who was a healthcare worker with PCR-confirmed SARS-CoV-2 infection or an uninfected control (not recorded which). The CDR3 runs from the conserved cysteine through the conserved F or W. A D gene is named only where the DNA matches it firmly. Rows may omit the clone size; those that give it use once, few, many or a size class.

CDR3	DNA	D	length	V	size	J
CASSLTGVLPQFF	TGTGCCAGCAGCTTGACGGGGGTCCTCCCGCAGTTCTTC	NA	13	TRBV7-2	NA	TRBJ2-1
CASSQDHGADRPQHF	TGCGCCAGCAGCCAAGATCACGGGGCAGATCGGCCCCAGCATTTT	NA	15	TRBV4-1	few	TRBJ1-5
CASSYRDRGTDTQYF	TGTGCCAGCAGTTACCGGGACAGGGGCACAGATACGCAGTATTTT	TRBD1	15	TRBV6-2/TRBV6-3	many	TRBJ2-3
CASSFQTGDQPQHF	TGTGCCAGCAGTTTTCAGACAGGGGATCAGCCCCAGCATTTT	TRBD1	14	TRBV12-3/TRBV12-4	few	TRBJ1-5
CASRTGGSTGELFF	TGTGCCAGTAGAACAGGGGGCTCCACCGGGGAGCTGTTTTTT	TRBD1	14	TRBV19	few	TRBJ2-2
CASSLSRVAEAFF	TGTGCCAGCAGCTTATCCCGGGTGGCGGAAGCTTTCTTT	NA	13	TRBV7-6	medium-sized	TRBJ1-1
CSARDDSGFGNEQFF	TGCAGTGCTAGAGATGATAGCGGGTTTGGGAATGAGCAGTTCTTC	TRBD2	15	TRBV20-1	many	TRBJ2-1
CASGFERLYTDTQYF	TGTGCTAGTGGTTTTGAACGACTGTACACAGATACGCAGTATTTT	NA	15	TRBV12-5	NA	TRBJ2-3
CSARPGRDPLSSPLHF	TGCAGTGCTAGACCGGGAAGGGACCCTCTAAGTTCACCCCTCCACTTT	NA	16	TRBV20-1	many	TRBJ1-6
CASSLAPGAPTEAFF	TGTGCCAGCAGCTTAGCTCCAGGGGCGCCCACTGAAGCTTTCTTT	NA	15	TRBV7-2	few	TRBJ1-1
CSVSNPDTQYF	TGCAGCGTTTCGAATCCAGATACGCAGTATTTT	NA	11	TRBV29-1	few	TRBJ2-3
CSARVGESQPQHF	TGCAGTGCTAGAGTTGGAGAATCTCAGCCCCAGCATTTT	NA	13	TRBV20-1	few	TRBJ1-5
CASRPAGAGELFF	TGTGCCAGCAGACCCGCGGGGGCCGGGGAGCTGTTTTTT	TRBD2	13	TRBV6-6	NA	TRBJ2-2
CASSPWTGDNSPLHF	TGTGCCAGCAGCCCATGGACGGGTGATAATTCACCCCTCCACTTT	NA	15	TRBV5-4	NA	TRBJ1-6
CSARFYGAVPRTAYNEQFF	TGCAGTGCTAGATTTTACGGTGCGGTGCCGCGGACAGCTTACAATGAGCAGTTCTTC	NA	19	TRBV20-1	few	TRBJ2-1
CASMARDRPPGPYGYTF	TGTGCCAGCATGGCACGGGACAGGCCCCCGGGACCTTATGGCTACACCTTC	TRBD1	17	TRBV12-3/TRBV12-4	few	TRBJ1-2
CSVEDGRYGYTF	TGCAGCGTTGAGGATGGGCGGTATGGCTACACCTTC	NA	12	TRBV29-1	NA	TRBJ1-2
CASSLNSLASTGELFF	TGTGCCAGCAGCTTAAACTCCCTAGCGAGCACCGGGGAGCTGTTTTTT	NA	16	TRBV11-3	many	TRBJ2-2
CASSERGRTAMNTEAFF	TGTGCCAGCAGTGAAAGGGGGAGGACCGCTATGAACACTGAAGCTTTCTTT	NA	17	TRBV6-1	NA	TRBJ1-1
CASSVGTSADEQFF	TGTGCCAGCAGCGTTGGGACTAGCGCAGATGAGCAGTTCTTC	TRBD2	14	TRBV9	NA	TRBJ2-1
CASSSIQGREEKLFF	TGTGCCAGCAGCTCCATACAGGGGAGGGAGGAAAAACTGTTTTTT	TRBD1	15	TRBV7-9	few	TRBJ1-4
CASSLESPGAKNIQYF	TGTGCCAGCAGCTTAGAGTCCCCAGGGGCCAAAAACATTCAGTACTTC	NA	16	TRBV7-9	many	TRBJ2-4
CATGRPNEQFF	TGTGCCACCGGCCGACCCAATGAGCAGTTCTTC	NA	11	TRBV24-1	NA	TRBJ2-1
CASSYPTRQASGPDTQYF	TGTGCCAGCAGTTACCCTACTAGACAGGCGTCGGGCCCAGATACGCAGTATTTT	NA	18	TRBV6-6	many	TRBJ2-3
CAISESGVSSGNTIYF	TGTGCCATCAGTGAATCTGGGGTGAGCTCTGGAAACACCATATATTTT	NA	16	TRBV10-3	NA	TRBJ1-3
CASSMRYNEQFF	TGTGCCAGTAGTATGCGGTACAATGAGCAGTTCTTC	NA	12	TRBV19	many	TRBJ2-1
CSVSTATNIQYF	TGCAGCGTTTCGACAGCAACTAACATTCAGTACTTC	NA	12	TRBV29-1	many	TRBJ2-4
CASRLGQGIVRGEAFF	TGTGCCAGCAGGCTGGGACAGGGTATTGTCCGGGGTGAAGCTTTCTTT	TRBD1	16	TRBV7-2	many	TRBJ1-1
CASSGDSGNTIYF	TGTGCCAGCAGTGGGGACTCTGGAAACACCATATATTTT	NA	13	TRBV12-3/TRBV12-4	many	TRBJ1-3
CASSFQGYGYTF	TGTGCCAGCAGTTTCCAGGGGTACGGCTACACCTTC	NA	12	TRBV12-3/TRBV12-4	many	TRBJ1-2
CASSWASNNEQFF	TGTGCCAGCAGTTGGGCTAGTAACAATGAGCAGTTCTTC	NA	13	TRBV3-1	few	TRBJ2-1
CASSLVLGGWTDTQYF	TGTGCCAGCAGCTTAGTTTTAGGGGGCTGGACGGATACGCAGTATTTT	TRBD1	16	TRBV7-8	few	TRBJ2-3
CASSGGQEIYGYTF	TGTGCCAGCAGTGGGGGACAGGAAATCTATGGCTACACCTTC	TRBD1	14	TRBV28	few	TRBJ1-2
CASSLGVRSGNEQFF	TGTGCCAGCAGCTTAGGCGTGAGATCTGGCAATGAGCAGTTCTTC	NA	15	TRBV11-2	many	TRBJ2-1
CASSLSGSTIYF	TGTGCCAGCAGCTTATCCGGTTCCACCATATATTTT	NA	12	TRBV7-2	many	TRBJ1-3
CSAGTSGKNEQFF	TGCAGTGCTGGGACTAGCGGGAAAAATGAGCAGTTCTTC	TRBD2	13	TRBV20-1	NA	TRBJ2-1
CASSIGPGQEYSNQPQHF	TGTGCCAGTAGTATAGGTCCGGGACAGGAGTATAGCAATCAGCCCCAGCATTTT	TRBD1	18	TRBV19	many	TRBJ1-5
CSASWQGASNTQYF	TGCAGTGCTAGTTGGCAGGGGGCTTCAAATACGCAGTATTTT	TRBD1	14	TRBV20-1	many	TRBJ2-3
CASRTDLKQFF	TGTGCCAGCAGGACAGACCTCAAGCAGTTCTTC	NA	11	TRBV2	few	TRBJ2-1
CASSPRRQGVRGNYGYTF	TGTGCCAGCAGCCCCCGCCGGCAGGGGGTTAGAGGGAACTATGGCTACACCTTC	TRBD1	18	TRBV5-6	many	TRBJ1-2
CASPKIAGGYNEQFF	TGTGCCAGCCCGAAGATAGCGGGGGGGTACAATGAGCAGTTCTTC	TRBD2	15	TRBV11-2	NA	TRBJ2-1
CASSLDSPLHF	TGTGCCAGCAGCTTGGACTCACCCCTCCACTTT	NA	11	TRBV7-2	few	TRBJ1-6
CASSVRGGDQETQYF	TGTGCCAGCAGTGTACGCGGGGGAGACCAAGAGACCCAGTACTTC	TRBD2	15	TRBV2	NA	TRBJ2-5
CSAREASGYRYEQYF	TGCAGTGCTAGAGAGGCTAGCGGGTACCGATACGAGCAGTACTTC	TRBD2	15	TRBV20-1	many	TRBJ2-7
CATSPGGLNTGELFF	TGTGCCACCAGTCCGGGAGGGCTGAACACCGGGGAGCTGTTTTTT	TRBD2	15	TRBV24-1	many	TRBJ2-2
CASSWVGDEKLFF	TGTGCCAGCAGCTGGGTAGGGGATGAAAAACTGTTTTTT	NA	13	TRBV5-4	few	TRBJ1-4
CASSPGRGVEKLFF	TGTGCCAGCTCACCCGGCAGGGGAGTCGAAAAACTGTTTTTT	NA	14	TRBV18	few	TRBJ1-4
CSAARDHEQFF	TGCAGTGCTGCCAGGGACCATGAGCAGTTCTTC	NA	11	TRBV20-1	few	TRBJ2-1
CASSPSGATSYTF	TGTGCCAGCAGTCCGTCCGGGGCCACTAGCTACACCTTC	NA	13	TRBV12-3/TRBV12-4	many	TRBJ1-2
CSARSGQGINIQYF	TGCAGTGCTAGAAGCGGACAGGGGATAAACATTCAGTACTTC	TRBD1	14	TRBV20-1	NA	TRBJ2-4
CSAIAGGRTGELFF	TGCAGTGCTATAGCGGGAGGAAGAACCGGGGAGCTGTTTTTT	TRBD2	14	TRBV20-1	NA	TRBJ2-2
CASSLRTDYEQYF	TGCGCCAGCAGCTTGAGAACAGACTACGAGCAGTACTTC	NA	13	TRBV5-1	many	TRBJ2-7
CASSFSSGSVGEQYF	TGTGCCAGCAGCTTCTCTAGCGGGAGCGTAGGCGAGCAGTACTTC	TRBD2	15	TRBV7-9	many	TRBJ2-7
CASSFQTGEKETQYF	TGTGCCAGCAGCTTTCAGACAGGGGAAAAAGAGACCCAGTACTTC	TRBD1	15	TRBV7-2	many	TRBJ2-5
CSARGTVYPCEQYF	TGCAGTGCTAGAGGTACTGTGTATCCCTGCGAGCAGTACTTC	NA	14	TRBV20-1	NA	TRBJ2-7
CASSGGSGRAGETQYF	TGCGCCAGCAGCGGAGGCAGCGGGAGGGCAGGAGAGACCCAGTACTTC	TRBD2	16	TRBV10-2	NA	TRBJ2-5
CASSLAMGLTVSKEQFF	TGCGCCAGCAGCTTAGCGATGGGACTCACAGTCAGTAAAGAGCAGTTCTTC	NA	17	TRBV5-1	NA	TRBJ2-1
CASSHTGGGNTEAFF	TGTGCCAGCAGCCATACTGGGGGGGGAAACACTGAAGCTTTCTTT	NA	15	TRBV3-1	few	TRBJ1-1
CASSSGWQPQHF	TGTGCCAGCAGTTCCGGCTGGCAGCCCCAGCATTTT	NA	12	TRBV28	NA	TRBJ1-5